Listed here is a single T cell receptor (beta chain). It lacks a known antigen. No per-base quality is available; no much larger clone lies one base away. TCRbeta CDR3 regions were amplified from genomic DNA by means of the immunoSEQ Assay, a bias-controlled multiplex PCR. Concerning the study's data processing: Within the assay, amplification of reference gene primers was used to estimate how many nucleated cells each sample contained. To quantify the absolute abundance of each unique TCRbeta CDR3 rearrangement, sequence reads were collapsed and filtered. For each sample, productive Simpson clonality was calculated by taking the square root of Simpson's diversity index across productive rearrangements. This immuneACCESS table, as held by TCRdb, lists in-frame sequences with V and J called but not all clones. Of the missing ones, under half trace to an unresolved V gene in checked studies; the others have no known cause. For V, J and clone size, that table is used; D and trimming come from the DNA. The sample yields about 250,000 clones; 65% to 85% were counted once. The top ten clonotypes cover around 4% of the sample.

The data were obtained in a study of blood T cell repertoires in COVID-19 (dated by TCRdb to the early 2020s). General notes on the study: Collaborator samples came from the United States, Italy and Spain and covered acute and convalescent phases of COVID-19. The material from the prospective study consisted of cDNA or gDNA derived from T cells, B-cell-depleted T cells, or PBMCs. Subjects who had been exposed to COVID-19, were actively infected with it, or had recovered from it provided the deeply sampled blood TCRbeta repertoires that made up the dataset. The repertoires were released in a freely available public database intended as a resource for research on the immune response to SARS-CoV-2. Samples came from the ongoing ImmuneRACE study (first 160 participants) plus 1,254 subjects from 6 global collaborators. A de-identified subject ID, COVID-19 status, age in years and sex were almost always included in the sample metadata. HLA class I and class II types, where available, came from metadata supplied by the sample provider rather than from assay-based typing.

Collaborating institutions collected whole blood in K2EDTA tubes following their own protocols. For TCRbeta analysis, collaborator samples were shipped as frozen whole blood, as isolated PBMCs, or as DNA extracted from either sample type. The junction carries 22 bases between V and J, which are trimmed by 3 bases and 8 bases respectively. The CDR3 goes from the cysteine to the phenylalanine over 16 residues. Kept here is only the CDR3 DNA, which spans 48 bases and is read in frame from base 1. The germline V gene encodes CDR1 LGHNA and CDR2 YSLEER. Overall results and qualifications from the work: The quantity of clinical and demographic metadata differed by source and by participant and was supplied without curation.

Sequenced sample: peripheral blood. The receptor chain draws on TRBV4-3 and TRBJ1-2; no D gene is confidently identified. This TCR came from a man over 45 with active or convalescent COVID-19. DNA sequence: TGCGCCAGCAGCCAGGACCTGACGAGGGAAGAAGAGGGCTACACCTTC. Its amino acids are CASSQDLTREEEGYTF.